Given below is one T cell receptor (beta chain) in context. The antigen is not known. The data were taken from a study of T cell repertoires in cytomegalovirus infection. TCRdb fed the reads into MiXCR, producing one record per CDR3 protein. Altogether 830,000 or so distinct CDR3 sequences are present, 30% to 35% being singletons, with the ten largest covering over 10%. Germline assignment: CDR1 MNHEY and CDR2 SMNVEV (reference sequence). The CDR3 contains 13 residues. V lost 5 bases, J lost 7 bases, and 15 bases lay in between. The chain couples TRBV27 to TRBJ2-7; possible D gene TRBD2, 5 bases. The sequence was obtained from a human donor in good health (CMV status not recorded). Some clones in this sample may be carry-over from other donors' samples. The material was cultured CD8+ T cells from PBMCs, obtained from culture after CMV antigen stimulation. CDR3: CASSRGIREEQYV. The CDR3 DNA reads TGTGCCAGCAGTAGAGGGATAAGGGAAGAGCAGTACGTC.